Only a few counts were recorded for the clone carrying this T cell receptor beta chain. Its antigen is as yet unknown. The data were taken from a study of CD8 T cells in ankylosing spondylitis. Libraries for TCR beta were made by quantitative 5'-RACE with molecular barcodes. TCRdb ran MiXCR on the 5' RACE reads and lists one entry per CDR3 protein. The sample consists of under 150,000 distinct CDR3 sequences, 17% of them appearing once. General study points: Reported data indicate significant enrichment of disease-linked clones within matched ankylosing spondylitis synovial fluid. Several of the motif variants were reported before in synovial fluid and blood from reactive arthritis. Characteristic of ankylosing spondylitis blood, it appeared, was a TCR beta motif comprising several highly homologous variants. Disease-linked clones were CD8+ and relatively rare in peripheral blood.

This TCR was sampled from a male donor with ankylosing spondylitis. Sequencing was carried out using blood, either unsorted or a sorted T cell fraction (not recorded which).

This CDR3 is CASSLVMGGGTGTPNGNTIYF. In nucleotides, the CDR3 is TGTGCCAGCAGCTTAGTCATGGGGGGTGGGACAGGGACCCCAAATGGAAACACCATATATTTT. This rearrangement joins TRBV11-2 to TRBJ1-3, with TRBD1 identical over 9 bases. Germline assignment: CDR1 SGHAT and CDR2 FQNNGV. V shed 1 base, J shed 3 bases, and the junction held 19 bases outside the gene matches. This CDR3 region has 21 residues.